The T cell receptor beta chain described here comes from a study of blood T cell repertoires in COVID-19. Germline CDR1 is MGHRA and CDR2 is YSYEKL. The CDR3 runs 15 residues. Germline trimming cut 3 bases from V and 6 bases from J; bases unmatched to any gene: 7. TCRdb's table, derived via immunoSEQ multiplex PCR, lists solely in-frame clones and lacks some. The sample lists approximately 110,000 clones, roughly four fifths occurring once. The TCR was taken from a man aged 70 or older with active or convalescent COVID-19. V gene TRBV4-1 combines with J gene TRBJ2-3; 9 bases agree with TRBD2. Sequenced: peripheral blood. CDR3 sequence: CASSQGAGGFDTQYF. The CDR3, as DNA: TGCGCCAGCAGCCAGGGGGCGGGAGGGTTTGATACGCAGTATTTT.